The present T cell receptor beta chain was sequenced within a study of T cells in Graves' hyperthyroidism and ophthalmopathy. Study-wide results and caveats: Blood shared most expanded thyroid clonotypes above 0.001.

Regions amplified from RNA transcripts were the TCR beta CDR3 regions. TCR CDR3 regions were first amplified by RT-PCR with HTBI primers. MiXCR, run by TCRdb on the multiplex PCR reads, gives a single entry per CDR3 protein. The sample yields approximately 690,000 distinct CDR3 sequences, approximately 15% seen once. Turning to this clonotype: Its antigen is not known.

Trimming took 6 bases from V and 2 from J; bases not matched to a gene: 4. This CDR3 region has 12 residues. Germline V gives CDR1 DFQATT, CDR2 SNEGSKA (reference sequence). This receptor was taken from a woman in her forties or fifties with Graves' ophthalmopathy. The chain is built from TRBV20-1 and TRBJ2-7; 7 nucleotides align to TRBD2. The specimen sequenced was blood. The CDR3 region is CSATAGPYEQYF. The CDR3 coding sequence is TGCAGTGCGACAGCGGGACCCTACGAGCAGTACTTC.